This TCR beta chain was recovered during a study of T cells in Graves' hyperthyroidism and ophthalmopathy. Study conclusions and caveats: Blood also contained most expanded thyroid clonotypes above 0.001.

Authors of the study amplified TCR beta CDR3 regions from RNA transcripts. Using the HTBI primer set, a first-round RT-PCR was run on the TCR CDR3. TCRdb ran MiXCR on the multiplex PCR reads and lists one entry per CDR3 protein. The sample lists approximately 690,000 distinct CDR3 sequences; about a fifth were seen once. A note on this clonotype: The antigen is unknown.

The V end was cut by 5 bases, the J end by 3 bases, with 14 bases between. The length of the CDR3 is 15 residues. Germline CDR1 SEHNR, CDR2 FQNEAQ (reference sequence). Criteria for exclusion of patients were uncontrolled infection, other autoimmune disease, pregnancy or lactation. This sequence originates from a man aged 25-45 years with Graves' ophthalmopathy. The sequenced material came from blood. The V and J genes are TRBV7-9 and TRBJ2-1, with a possible D match to TRBD1 (5 bases). CDR3 amino acids: CASSPMDTNYNEQFF. Here the CDR3 DNA reads TGTGCCAGCAGCCCTATGGACACGAACTACAATGAGCAGTTCTTC.